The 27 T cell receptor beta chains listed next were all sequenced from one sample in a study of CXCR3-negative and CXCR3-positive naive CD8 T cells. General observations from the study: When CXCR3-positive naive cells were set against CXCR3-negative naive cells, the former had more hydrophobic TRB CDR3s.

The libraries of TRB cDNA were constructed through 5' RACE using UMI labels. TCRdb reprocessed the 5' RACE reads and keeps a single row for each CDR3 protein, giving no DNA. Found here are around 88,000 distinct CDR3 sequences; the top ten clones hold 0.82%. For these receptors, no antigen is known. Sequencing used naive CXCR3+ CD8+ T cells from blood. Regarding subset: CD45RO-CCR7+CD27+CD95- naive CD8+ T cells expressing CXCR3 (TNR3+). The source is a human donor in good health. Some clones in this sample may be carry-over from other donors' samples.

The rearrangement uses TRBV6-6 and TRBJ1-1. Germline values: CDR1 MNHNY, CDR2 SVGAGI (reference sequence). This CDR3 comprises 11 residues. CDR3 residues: CASSMNTEAFF.

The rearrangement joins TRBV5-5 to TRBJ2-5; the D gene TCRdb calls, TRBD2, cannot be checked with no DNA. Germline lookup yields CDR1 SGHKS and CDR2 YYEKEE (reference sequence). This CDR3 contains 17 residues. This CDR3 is CASSSGLREGLKETQYF.

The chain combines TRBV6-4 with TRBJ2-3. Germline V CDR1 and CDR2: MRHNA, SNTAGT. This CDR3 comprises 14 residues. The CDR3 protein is CASSDSGSTDTQYF.

CDR3 sequence reads: CASSLDSGANVLTF. This chain uses TRBV28 with TRBJ2-6. Germline loops: CDR1 MDHEN, CDR2 SYDVKM. The CDR3 runs 14 residues. Complete variable domain (other parts from reference TRBV28 and TRBJ2-6): DVKVTQSSRYLVKRTGEKVFLECVQDMDHENMFWYRQDPGLGLRLIYFSYDVKMKEKGDIPEGYSVSREKKERFSLILESASTNQTSMYLCASSLDSGANVLTFGAGSRLTVL.

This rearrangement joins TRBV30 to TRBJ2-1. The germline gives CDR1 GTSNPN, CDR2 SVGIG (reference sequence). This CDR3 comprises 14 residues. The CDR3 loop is CAWSVQIPYNEQFF. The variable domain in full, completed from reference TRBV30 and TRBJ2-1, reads SQTIHQWPATLVQPVGSPLSLECTVEGTSNPNLYWYRQAAGRGLQLLFYSVGIGQISSEVPQNLSASRPQDRQFILSSKKLLLSDSGFYLCAWSVQIPYNEQFFGPGTRLTVL.

CDR3 loop: CASSLSRTASNEQFF. The chain joins TRBV28 to TRBJ2-1. Per germline, CDR1 MDHEN and CDR2 SYDVKM. This CDR3 has 15 amino acids.

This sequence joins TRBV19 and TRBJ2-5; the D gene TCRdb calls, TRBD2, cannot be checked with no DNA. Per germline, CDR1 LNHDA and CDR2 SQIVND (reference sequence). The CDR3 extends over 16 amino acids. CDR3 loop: CASSKEGLAVQETQYF.

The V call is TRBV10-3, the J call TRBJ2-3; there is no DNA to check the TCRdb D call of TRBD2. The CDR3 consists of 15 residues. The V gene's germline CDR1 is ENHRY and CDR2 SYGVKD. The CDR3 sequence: CATHPARSSTDTQYF.

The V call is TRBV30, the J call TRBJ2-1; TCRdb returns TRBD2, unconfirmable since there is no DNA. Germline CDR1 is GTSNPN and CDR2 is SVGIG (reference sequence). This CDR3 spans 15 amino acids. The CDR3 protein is CAWSVGLAGYNEQFF.

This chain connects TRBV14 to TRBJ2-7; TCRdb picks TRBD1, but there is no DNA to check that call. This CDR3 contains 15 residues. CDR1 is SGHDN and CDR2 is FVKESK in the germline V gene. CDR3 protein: CASSQDGTGGNEQYF.

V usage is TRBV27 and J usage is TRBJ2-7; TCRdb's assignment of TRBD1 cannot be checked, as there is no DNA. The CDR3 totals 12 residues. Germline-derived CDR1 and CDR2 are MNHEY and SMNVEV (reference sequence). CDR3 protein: CATRTAIYEQYF.

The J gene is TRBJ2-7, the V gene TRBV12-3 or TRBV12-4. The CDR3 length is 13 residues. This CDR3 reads CASSGGTYYEQYF.

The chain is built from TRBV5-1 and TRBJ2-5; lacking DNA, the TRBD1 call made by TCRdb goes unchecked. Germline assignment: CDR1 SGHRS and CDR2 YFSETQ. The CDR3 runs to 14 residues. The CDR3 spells CASSLVGGMETQYF.

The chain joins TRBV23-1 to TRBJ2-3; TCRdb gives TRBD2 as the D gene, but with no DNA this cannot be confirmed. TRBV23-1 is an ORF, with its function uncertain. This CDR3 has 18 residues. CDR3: CASSHTLLAGVGTDTQYF.

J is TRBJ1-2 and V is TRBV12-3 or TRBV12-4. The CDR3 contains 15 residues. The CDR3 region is CASSANTRESYGYTF.

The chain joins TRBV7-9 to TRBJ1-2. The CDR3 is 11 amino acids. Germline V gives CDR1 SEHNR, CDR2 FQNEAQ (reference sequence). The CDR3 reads CTSSLGWSYTF.

This chain's CDR3 is CSVGFFLAGLAGGTSTDTQYF. This chain connects TRBV29-1 to TRBJ2-3; the TRBD2 assignment by TCRdb is unverifiable without DNA. The CDR3 sequence is 21 residues long. Germline CDR1 and CDR2: SQVTM and ANQGSEA.

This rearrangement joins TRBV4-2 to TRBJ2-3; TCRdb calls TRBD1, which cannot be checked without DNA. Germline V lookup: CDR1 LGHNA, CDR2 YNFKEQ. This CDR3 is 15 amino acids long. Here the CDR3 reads CASSQDGGPTDTQYF.

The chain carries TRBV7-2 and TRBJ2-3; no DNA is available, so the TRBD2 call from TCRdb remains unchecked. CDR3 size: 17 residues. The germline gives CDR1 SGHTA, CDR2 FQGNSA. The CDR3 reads CASSPGLAGGAEDTQYF.

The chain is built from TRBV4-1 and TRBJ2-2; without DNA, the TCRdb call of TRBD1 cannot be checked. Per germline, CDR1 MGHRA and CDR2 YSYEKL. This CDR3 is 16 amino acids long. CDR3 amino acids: CASSQDVGGILGELFF.

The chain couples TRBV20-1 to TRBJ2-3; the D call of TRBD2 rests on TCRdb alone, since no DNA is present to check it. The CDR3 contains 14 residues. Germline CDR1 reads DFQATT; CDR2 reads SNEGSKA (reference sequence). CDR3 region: CSATLAGESDTQYF.

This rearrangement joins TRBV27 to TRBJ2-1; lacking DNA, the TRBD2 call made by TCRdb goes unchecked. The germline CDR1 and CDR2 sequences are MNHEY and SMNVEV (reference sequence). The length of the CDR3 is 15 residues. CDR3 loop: CASSESGGAYNEQFF.

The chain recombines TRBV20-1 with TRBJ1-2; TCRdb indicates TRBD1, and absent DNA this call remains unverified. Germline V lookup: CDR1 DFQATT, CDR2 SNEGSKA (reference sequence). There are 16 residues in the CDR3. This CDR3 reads CSARDVGGSWFDGYTF.

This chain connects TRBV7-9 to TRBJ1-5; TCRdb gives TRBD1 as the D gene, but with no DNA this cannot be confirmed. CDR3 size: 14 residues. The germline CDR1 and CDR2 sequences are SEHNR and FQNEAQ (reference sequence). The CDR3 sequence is CASTATGSNQPQHF.

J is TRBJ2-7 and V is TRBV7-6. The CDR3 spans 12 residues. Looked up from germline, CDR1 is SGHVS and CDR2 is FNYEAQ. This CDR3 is CASSLRNREQYF.

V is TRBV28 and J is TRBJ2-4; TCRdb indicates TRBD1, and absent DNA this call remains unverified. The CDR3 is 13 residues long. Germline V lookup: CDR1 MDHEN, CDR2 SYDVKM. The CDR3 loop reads CASSLADTFDMRF.

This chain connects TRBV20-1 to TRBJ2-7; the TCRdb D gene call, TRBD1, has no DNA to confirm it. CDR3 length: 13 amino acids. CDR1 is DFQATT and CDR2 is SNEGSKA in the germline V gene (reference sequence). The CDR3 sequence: CSARSRDRYEQYF.